These 8 T cell receptor beta chains originate from one sample sequenced in a study of blood T cells in healthy people across ages. Combining a sample-barcoded 5' primer with a J-beta primer mix, a second PCR ran for about 7 to 12 cycles. Each CDR3 protein gets one entry after TCRdb re-called the 5' RACE reads with MiXCR. The sample consists of about 2 million distinct CDR3 sequences, about 50% of them appearing once. The sequencing input was blood. The receptors stem from a woman aged 40 to 49 in good health.

This clonotype was observed at least ten times. Here the CDR3 reads CASSLGLAETQYF. CDR3 sequence (DNA): TGTGCCAGCAGCTTGGGACTAGCGGAGACCCAGTACTTC. V and J are TRBV18 and TRBJ2-5; 10 nucleotides align to TRBD2. J gave up 5 bases and V 8 bases, and 5 bases lay outside the gene matches. Germline V gene sequence: CDR1 KGHSH, CDR2 LQKENI. CDR3 length: 13 residues. The full variable domain, rest sourced from reference TRBV18 and TRBJ2-5, is NAGVMQNPRHLVRRRGQEARLRCSPMKGHSHVYWYRQLPEEGLKFMVYLQKENIIDESGMPKERFSAEFPKEGPSILRIQQVVRGDSAAYFCASSLGLAETQYFGPGTRLLVL.

V usage is TRBV27 and J usage is TRBJ1-2; 7 bases map to TRBD1. Germline loops: CDR1 MNHEY, CDR2 SMNVEV (reference sequence). This CDR3 spans 16 amino acids. V was clipped by 7 bases and J by 2 bases; unmatched bases: 13. CDR3 protein: CASTPSGGDWNYGYTF. The CDR3 region has the DNA TGTGCCAGCACCCCGTCAGGGGGGGATTGGAACTATGGCTACACCTTC.

The V gene is TRBV24-1, the J gene TRBJ2-3; D might be TRBD1 (6 bases). The CDR3 covers 15 residues. V gave up 6 bases and J gave up 2 bases, with 14 bases separating them. Per the germline V gene, CDR1 is KGHDR and CDR2 is SFDVKD. CDR3: CATSSRDTSTDTQYF. The CDR3 DNA reads as TGTGCCACCAGTAGCCGGGACACCTCCACAGATACGCAGTATTTT.

This chain links TRBV10-2 with TRBJ2-3; D remains ambiguous. This CDR3 is built from 13 residues. CDR1 is WSHSY and CDR2 is SAAADI in the germline V gene. V lost 4 bases and J 4 bases, leaving 9 bases between the germline ends. This CDR3 reads CASSVTPSDTQYF. The CDR3 bases are TGCGCCAGCAGTGTTACACCTTCAGATACGCAGTATTTT.

The chain uses TRBV29-1 and TRBJ1-2; D is ambiguous. The germline gives CDR1 SQVTM, CDR2 ANQGSEA. V was trimmed by 1 base and J by 1 base, leaving 10 bases between them. The CDR3 sequence is 14 residues long. The CDR3: CSVEAVGFNYGYTF. CDR3 bases: TGCAGCGTTGAAGCCGTGGGGTTTAACTATGGCTACACCTTC.

The table lists this clonotype with a few counts. The chain links TRBV20-1 to TRBJ2-3, with 7 nucleotides matching TRBD2. There are 18 residues in the CDR3. From germline, CDR1 is DFQATT and CDR2 SNEGSKA (reference sequence). The J segment lost 0 bases and the V segment lost 0 bases, leaving 12 bases of the junction unmatched. The CDR3 nucleotides are TGCAGTGCTAGAGATCCCAATTCCGCGGGGGAGAGCACAGATACGCAGTATTTT. It encodes CSARDPNSAGESTDTQYF.

This clonotype came up a few times. V usage is TRBV4-3 and J usage is TRBJ1-2; possibly TRBD1 for D (6 bases). V lost 1 base, J lost 1 base, and 10 bases lay in between. CDR1 LGHNA and CDR2 YSLEER come from the germline V gene. The CDR3 is 15 amino acids. CDR3 in DNA: TGCGCCAGCAGCCAAGGGACAGTCGATAACTATGGCTACACCTTC. Encoded protein: CASSQGTVDNYGYTF.

In its sample, this clonotype was seen a few times. J is TRBJ1-2 and V is TRBV28; D remains ambiguous. The CDR3 sequence is 15 residues long. Germline loops: CDR1 MDHEN, CDR2 SYDVKM. Trimming cost V 6 bases and J 8 bases, with 22 bases left between them. Here the CDR3 DNA reads TGTGCCAGCAGGTCCGACAAGGGTCAGATAGGGGGCTACACCTTC. Translated: CASRSDKGQIGGYTF.